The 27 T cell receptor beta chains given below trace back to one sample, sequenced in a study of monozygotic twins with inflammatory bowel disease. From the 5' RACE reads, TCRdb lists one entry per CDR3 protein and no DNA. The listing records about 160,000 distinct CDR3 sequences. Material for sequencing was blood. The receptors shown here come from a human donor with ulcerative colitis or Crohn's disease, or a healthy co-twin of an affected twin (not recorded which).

CDR3 sequence reads: CASRNLQVLDTQYF. V and J are TRBV6-6 and TRBJ2-3. The CDR3 covers 14 residues. Germline assignment: CDR1 MNHNY and CDR2 SVGAGI (reference sequence).

CDR3 region: CASSPHDRIDYEQYF. The chain couples TRBV18 to TRBJ2-7; TCRdb returns TRBD1, unconfirmable since there is no DNA. The CDR3 covers 15 residues. Germline CDR1 and CDR2: KGHSH and LQKENI.

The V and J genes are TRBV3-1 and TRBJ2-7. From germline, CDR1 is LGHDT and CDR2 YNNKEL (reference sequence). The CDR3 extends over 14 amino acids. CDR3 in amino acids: CASSQDGKFYEQYF.

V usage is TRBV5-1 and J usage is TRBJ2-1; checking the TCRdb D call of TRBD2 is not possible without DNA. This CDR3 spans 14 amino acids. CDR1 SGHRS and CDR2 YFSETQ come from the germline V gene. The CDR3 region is CASRLAGELNEQFF.

The CDR3 loop reads CASSPGPLTKNIQYF. The V and J genes are TRBV4-3 and TRBJ2-4; checking the TCRdb D call of TRBD2 is not possible without DNA. This CDR3 is 15 amino acids long. Germline loops: CDR1 LGHNA, CDR2 YSLEER.

CDR3: CASSSTGSAPAFF. The rearrangement links TRBV28 to TRBJ1-1; TCRdb gives TRBD1 as the D gene, but with no DNA this cannot be confirmed. CDR1 and CDR2 from the germline V gene are MDHEN and SYDVKM. The CDR3 contains 13 residues.

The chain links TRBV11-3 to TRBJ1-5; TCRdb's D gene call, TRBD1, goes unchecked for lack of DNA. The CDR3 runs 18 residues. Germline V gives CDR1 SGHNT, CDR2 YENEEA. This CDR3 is CASSPKGQAKSCNQPQHF.

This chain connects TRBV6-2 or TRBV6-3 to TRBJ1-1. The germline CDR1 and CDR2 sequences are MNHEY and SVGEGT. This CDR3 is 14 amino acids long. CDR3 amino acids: CASNLGTLNTEAFF.

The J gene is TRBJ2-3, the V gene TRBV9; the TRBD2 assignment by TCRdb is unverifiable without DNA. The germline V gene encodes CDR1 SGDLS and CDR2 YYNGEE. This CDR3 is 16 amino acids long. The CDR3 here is CTSSSLGSESTDTQYF.

The CDR3: CATSDLTGFNEQFF. The rearrangement links TRBV24-1 to TRBJ2-1; the D call from TCRdb, TRBD1, cannot be confirmed without DNA. This CDR3 has 14 residues. Germline-derived CDR1 and CDR2 are KGHDR and SFDVKD.

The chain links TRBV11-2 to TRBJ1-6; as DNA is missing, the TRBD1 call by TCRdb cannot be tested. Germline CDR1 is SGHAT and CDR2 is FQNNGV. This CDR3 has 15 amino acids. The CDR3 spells CASSPGAGHNSPLHF.

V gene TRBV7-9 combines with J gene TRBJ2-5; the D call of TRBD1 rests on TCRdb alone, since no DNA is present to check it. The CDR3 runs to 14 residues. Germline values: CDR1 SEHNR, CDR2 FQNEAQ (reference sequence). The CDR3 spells CASSQSDRVGTQYF. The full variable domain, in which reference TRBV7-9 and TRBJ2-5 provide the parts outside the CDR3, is DTGVSQNPRHKITKRGQNVTFRCDPISEHNRLYWYRQTLGQGPEFLTYFQNEAQLEKSRLLSDRFSAERPKGSFSTLEIQRTEQGDSAMYLCASSQSDRVGTQYFGPGTRLLVL.

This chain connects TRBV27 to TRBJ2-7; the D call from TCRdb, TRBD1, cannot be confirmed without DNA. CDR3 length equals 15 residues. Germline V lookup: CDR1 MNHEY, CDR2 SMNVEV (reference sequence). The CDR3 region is CASSPETGGPYEQYF.

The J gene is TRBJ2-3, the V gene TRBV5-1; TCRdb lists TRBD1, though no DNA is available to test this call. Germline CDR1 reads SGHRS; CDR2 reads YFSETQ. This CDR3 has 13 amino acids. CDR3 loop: CASRKGNTDTQYF.

CDR3 sequence: CASSPGLAGANTDTQYF. This rearrangement joins TRBV5-1 to TRBJ2-3; TCRdb's D gene call, TRBD2, goes unchecked for lack of DNA. The CDR3 is 17 residues long. CDR1 and CDR2 (germline): SGHRS, YFSETQ.

The CDR3 region is CASSSGQGAYNSPLHF. The gene calls are TRBV5-1 and TRBJ1-6; TCRdb lists TRBD1, though no DNA is available to test this call. Germline assignment: CDR1 SGHRS and CDR2 YFSETQ. This CDR3 spans 16 amino acids.

CDR3 region: CASSLGSGVDTQYF. The chain combines TRBV11-3 with TRBJ2-3; the D call of TRBD2 rests on TCRdb alone, since no DNA is present to check it. There are 14 residues in the CDR3. Germline assignment: CDR1 SGHNT and CDR2 YENEEA. The complete variable domain, with remaining parts taken from reference TRBV11-3 and TRBJ2-3, reads EAGVVQSPRYKIIEKKQPVAFWCNPISGHNTLYWYLQNLGQGPELLIRYENEEAVDDSQLPKDRFSAERLKGVDSTLKIQPAELGDSAVYLCASSLGSGVDTQYFGPGTRLTVL.

CDR3 loop: CASSSGSPYEQYF. The chain couples TRBV28 to TRBJ2-7; no DNA is available, so the TRBD1 call from TCRdb remains unchecked. Germline V lookup: CDR1 MDHEN, CDR2 SYDVKM. The CDR3 is made up of 13 amino acids.

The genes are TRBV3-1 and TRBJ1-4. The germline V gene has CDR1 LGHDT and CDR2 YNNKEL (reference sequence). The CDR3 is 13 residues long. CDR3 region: CASSRRGNEKLFF.

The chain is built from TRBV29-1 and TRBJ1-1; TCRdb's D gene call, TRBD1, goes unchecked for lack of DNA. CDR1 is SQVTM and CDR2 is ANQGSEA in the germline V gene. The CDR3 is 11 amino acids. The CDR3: CSVDNRDEAFF.

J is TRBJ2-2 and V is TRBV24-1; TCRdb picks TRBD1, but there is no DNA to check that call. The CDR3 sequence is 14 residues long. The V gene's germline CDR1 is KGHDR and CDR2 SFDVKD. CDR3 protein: CATTPDGNTGELFF.

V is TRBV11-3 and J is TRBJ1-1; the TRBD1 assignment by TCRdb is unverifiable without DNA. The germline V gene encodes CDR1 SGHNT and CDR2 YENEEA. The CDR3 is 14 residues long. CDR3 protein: CASSLGGGSTEAFF. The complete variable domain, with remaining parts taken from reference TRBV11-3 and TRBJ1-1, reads EAGVVQSPRYKIIEKKQPVAFWCNPISGHNTLYWYLQNLGQGPELLIRYENEEAVDDSQLPKDRFSAERLKGVDSTLKIQPAELGDSAVYLCASSLGGGSTEAFFGQGTRLTVV.

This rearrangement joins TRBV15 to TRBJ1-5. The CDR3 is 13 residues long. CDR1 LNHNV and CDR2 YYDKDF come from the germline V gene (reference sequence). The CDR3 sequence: CATSSQINQPQHF.

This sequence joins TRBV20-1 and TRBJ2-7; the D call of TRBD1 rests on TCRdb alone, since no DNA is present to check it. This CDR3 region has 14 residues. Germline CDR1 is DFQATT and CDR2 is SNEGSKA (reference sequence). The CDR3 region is CSANREIIVYEQYF.

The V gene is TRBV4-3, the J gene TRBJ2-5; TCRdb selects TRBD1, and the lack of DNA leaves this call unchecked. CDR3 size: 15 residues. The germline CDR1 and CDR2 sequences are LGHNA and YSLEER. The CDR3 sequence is CASSQEGVVGETQYF.

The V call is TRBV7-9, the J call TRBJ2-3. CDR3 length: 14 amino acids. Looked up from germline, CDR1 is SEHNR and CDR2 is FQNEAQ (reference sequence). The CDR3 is CASSRHSGGDTQYF. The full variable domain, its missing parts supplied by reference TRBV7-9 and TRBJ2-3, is DTGVSQNPRHKITKRGQNVTFRCDPISEHNRLYWYRQTLGQGPEFLTYFQNEAQLEKSRLLSDRFSAERPKGSFSTLEIQRTEQGDSAMYLCASSRHSGGDTQYFGPGTRLTVL.

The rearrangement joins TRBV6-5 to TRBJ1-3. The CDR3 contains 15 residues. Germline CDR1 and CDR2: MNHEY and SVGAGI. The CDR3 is CASSLQGDGGNTIYF.